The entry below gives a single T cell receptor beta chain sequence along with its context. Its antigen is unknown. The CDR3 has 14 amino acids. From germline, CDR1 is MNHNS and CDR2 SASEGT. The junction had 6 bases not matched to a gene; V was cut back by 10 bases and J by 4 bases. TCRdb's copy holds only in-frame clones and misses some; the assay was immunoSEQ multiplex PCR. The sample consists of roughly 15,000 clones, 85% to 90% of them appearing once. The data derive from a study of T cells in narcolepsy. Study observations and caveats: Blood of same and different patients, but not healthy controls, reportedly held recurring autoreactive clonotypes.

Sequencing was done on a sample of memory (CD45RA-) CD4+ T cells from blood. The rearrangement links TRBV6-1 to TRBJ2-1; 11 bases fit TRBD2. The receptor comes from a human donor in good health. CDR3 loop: CATRGLAAYNEQFF. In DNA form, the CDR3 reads TGTGCCACTAGGGGACTAGCGGCTTACAATGAGCAGTTCTTC.